These 23 T cell receptor beta chains were sequenced from one sample in a study of cytomegalovirus exposure and HLA in healthy donors. It was with 60 Vbeta and 13 Jbeta primers that the PCR ran. Libraries were prepared by immunoSEQ multiplex PCR; TCRdb keeps only in-frame clonotypes and omits some of them. Found here are about 190,000 clones, 80% to 85% of them singletons; the top ten hold roughly 1.5%. The sequenced sample was PBMCs. These receptor sequences come from a woman younger than 35 in good health and CMV-seronegative.

The chain recombines TRBV7-9 with TRBJ2-7; 10 bases are a match to TRBD1. The trim removed 5 bases at V and 3 bases at J, leaving 4 bases unmatched. The CDR3 consists of 14 residues. Germline V gene lookup returns CDR1 SEHNR and CDR2 FQNEAQ (reference sequence). This CDR3 reads CASSRTGGYYEQYF. CDR3 sequence (DNA): TGTGCCAGCAGCCGGACAGGGGGGTACTACGAGCAGTACTTC.

Remarks on this clone: This same CDR3 is encoded by further DNA sequences in the sample. The chain joins TRBV27 to TRBJ2-1; 8 positions agree with TRBD1. This CDR3 contains 15 residues. Germline CDR1 is MNHEY and CDR2 is SMNVEV (reference sequence). V trimming: 3 bases; J trimming: 0 bases; junction bases outside the gene matches: 1. As DNA, the CDR3 is TGTGCCAGCAGTTTTCAGGGGGCCTCCTACAATGAGCAGTTCTTC. Protein: CASSFQGASYNEQFF.

V usage is TRBV4-3 and J usage is TRBJ1-2; 9 nucleotides match TRBD1. CDR3 length equals 17 residues. Germline V gene data show CDR1 as LGHNA and CDR2 as YSLEER. V lost 1 base to trimming and J lost 1 base; unmatched junction nucleotides: 7. CDR3 residues: CASSQGGQGRGNYGYTF. The CDR3 DNA sequence: TGCGCCAGCAGCCAAGGGGGACAGGGTAGGGGTAACTATGGCTACACCTTC.

Here the CDR3 DNA reads TGTGCCAGCAGTTACGGACAGGGTCGAGGGGAGCTGTTTTTT. This sequence encodes CASSYGQGRGELFF. The chain links TRBV6-5 to TRBJ2-2, with 8 bases aligning to TRBD1. This CDR3 has 14 residues. J was trimmed by 8 bases and V by 2 bases; bases with no gene match: 4. CDR1 and CDR2 (germline): MNHEY, SVGAGI.

DNA of the CDR3: TGCGCCAGCAGTGAACATCCCACAGGGGCTTTAGAGACCCAGTACTTC. Translation: CASSEHPTGALETQYF. The chain employs TRBV10-1 and TRBJ2-5, with 7 bases that match TRBD1. The CDR3 has 16 residues. Germline V CDR1 and CDR2: WNHNN, SYGVQD (reference sequence). The J segment lost 4 bases and the V segment lost 3 bases, leaving 11 bases of the junction unmatched.

The sample holds a few counts of this clone. The CDR3 loop is CASSYFFDEADYEQYF. DNA for the CDR3: TGTGCCAGCAGTTATTTCTTCGATGAGGCAGACTACGAGCAGTACTTC. This rearrangement joins TRBV6-6 to TRBJ2-7; D gene unclear. Trimming cost V 3 bases and J 3 bases, with 18 bases left between them. CDR1 is MNHNY, CDR2 SVGAGI, per germline (reference sequence). The CDR3 is 16 amino acids.

V is TRBV5-1 and J is TRBJ2-1; TRBD1 agrees at 8 bases. Germline values: CDR1 SGHRS, CDR2 YFSETQ. The junction had 4 bases not matched to a gene; V was cut back by 3 bases and J by 5 bases. This CDR3 is built from 14 residues. The CDR3 spells CASSYRGFDNEQFF. Here the CDR3 DNA reads TGCGCCAGCAGCTACAGGGGGTTCGACAATGAGCAGTTCTTC.

The chain carries TRBV7-9 and TRBJ1-2, with TRBD1 matching over 7 bases. CDR1 is SEHNR, CDR2 FQNEAQ, per germline (reference sequence). The CDR3 runs to 14 residues. V lost 1 base to trimming and J lost 4 bases; unmatched junction nucleotides: 3. The chain's CDR3 is CASSLDGQVYGYTF. In nucleotides, the CDR3 is TGTGCCAGCAGCTTAGATGGACAGGTCTATGGCTACACCTTC. The complete variable domain, with remaining parts taken from reference TRBV7-9 and TRBJ1-2, reads DTGVSQNPRHKITKRGQNVTFRCDPISEHNRLYWYRQTLGQGPEFLTYFQNEAQLEKSRLLSDRFSAERPKGSFSTLEIQRTEQGDSAMYLCASSLDGQVYGYTFGSGTRLTVV.

A note on this clone: One junction end disagrees with the germline gene, perhaps due to a read error. V is TRBV29-1 and J is TRBJ1-2; possibly TRBD1 for D (6 bases). Germline V lookup: CDR1 SQVTM, CDR2 ANQGSEA. The CDR3 consists of 13 residues. CDR3 DNA sequence: TGCTGCGTTGGGGAAGGGGGAACCTATGGCTACACCTTC. Translation gives CCVGEGGTYGYTF.

The rearrangement joins TRBV7-9 to TRBJ1-2; TRBD1 agrees at 8 bases. The CDR3 loop spans 17 amino acids. Looked up from germline, CDR1 is SEHNR and CDR2 is FQNEAQ (reference sequence). With V trimmed by 2 bases and J by 8 bases, 16 bases remained unmatched. The CDR3 is CASSLQSLTGASSGYTF. CDR3 DNA sequence: TGTGCCAGCAGCTTACAAAGTCTGACAGGGGCTAGTTCGGGCTACACCTTC.

The rearrangement links TRBV9 to TRBJ1-2; 8 nucleotides match TRBD1. The CDR3 extends over 17 amino acids. Losses at the gene ends were 1 base for V and 8 bases for J; bases not matched to a gene: 16. Germline V gene lookup returns CDR1 SGDLS and CDR2 YYNGEE. CDR3: CASSVLGTGLDYYGYTF. The CDR3 DNA reads TGTGCCAGCAGCGTATTGGGGACAGGTTTGGACTATTACGGCTACACCTTC.

The CDR3 protein is CASRTTVIFGTGAPLDTEAFF. The CDR3 DNA reads as TGCGCCAGCAGGACCACCGTGATTTTCGGGACAGGGGCCCCTCTGGATACTGAAGCTTTCTTT. J is TRBJ1-1 and V is TRBV4-3; 10 nucleotides agree with TRBD1. The V segment lost 6 bases and the J segment 5 bases; nucleotides outside the gene matches: 27. The CDR3 consists of 21 residues. The germline CDR1 and CDR2 sequences are LGHNA and YSLEER.

This clone appeared a single time. V gene TRBV5-6 combines with J gene TRBJ2-5, with D possibly matching TRBD2 (6 bases). Germline assignment: CDR1 SGHDT and CDR2 YYEEEE. Trimming cost V 1 base and J 5 bases, with 15 bases left between them. This CDR3 has 15 residues. CDR3 DNA: TGTGCCAGCAGCTTGCCGGCTAGCGTGAGCGAGACCCAGTACTTC. Encoded protein: CASSLPASVSETQYF.

The rearrangement joins TRBV27 to TRBJ1-2, with D uncertain. There are 13 residues in the CDR3. V was shortened by 2 bases and J by 4 bases, with 8 bases between the two germline ends. Germline CDR1 is MNHEY and CDR2 is SMNVEV (reference sequence). DNA for the CDR3: TGTGCCAGCAGTTTAAGAGGGATCTATGGCTACACCTTC. This encodes CASSLRGIYGYTF.

The chain couples TRBV11-2 to TRBJ2-1; TRBD1 aligns across 8 bases. CDR3 length: 15 residues. Trimming took 4 bases from V and 0 from J; bases not matched to a gene: 2. Per the germline V gene, CDR1 is SGHAT and CDR2 is FQNNGV. CDR3 residues: CASSSGQGSYNEQFF. DNA of the CDR3: TGTGCCAGCAGCTCAGGACAGGGCTCCTACAATGAGCAGTTCTTC.

CDR3 loop: CASSLFGVWQETQYF. CDR3 bases: TGTGCCAGCAGCCTTTTCGGGGTTTGGCAAGAGACCCAGTACTTC. This chain connects TRBV5-6 to TRBJ2-5; possible D gene TRBD2, 5 bases. The CDR3 sequence is 15 residues long. CDR1 is SGHDT, CDR2 YYEEEE, per germline. V was trimmed by 4 bases and J by 2 bases, leaving 15 bases between them. The entire variable domain, with the rest obtained from reference TRBV5-6 and TRBJ2-5, is as follows: DAGVTQSPTHLIKTRGQQVTLRCSPKSGHDTVSWYQQALGQGPQFIFQYYEEEERQRGNFPDRFSGHQFPNYSSELNVNALLLGDSALYLCASSLFGVWQETQYFGPGTRLLVL.

This chain connects TRBV28 to TRBJ1-2; 7 bases map to TRBD1. Losses at the gene ends were 4 bases for V and 6 bases for J; bases not matched to a gene: 11. CDR1 and CDR2 from the germline V gene are MDHEN and SYDVKM. The CDR3 contains 15 residues. CDR3 DNA sequence: TGTGCCAGCAGTTCTTCAAGACAGGGTGGGGATGGCTACACCTTC. It translates to CASSSSRQGGDGYTF.

The chain links TRBV7-9 to TRBJ2-5, with TRBD1 identical over 11 bases. Germline V gene sequence: CDR1 SEHNR, CDR2 FQNEAQ (reference sequence). Trimming removed 0 bases from V and 5 bases from J; junction bases left unmatched: 14. The CDR3 loop spans 19 amino acids. CDR3 sequence reads: CASSLAWTGGAGVWETQYF. The CDR3 region has the DNA TGTGCCAGCAGCTTAGCGTGGACAGGGGGCGCTGGGGTGTGGGAGACCCAGTACTTC. The whole variable domain, filled in from reference TRBV7-9 and TRBJ2-5, reads DTGVSQNPRHKITKRGQNVTFRCDPISEHNRLYWYRQTLGQGPEFLTYFQNEAQLEKSRLLSDRFSAERPKGSFSTLEIQRTEQGDSAMYLCASSLAWTGGAGVWETQYFGPGTRLLVL.

V gene TRBV7-9 combines with J gene TRBJ1-3, with 7 bases matching TRBD1. V trimming: 5 bases; J trimming: 2 bases; junction bases outside the gene matches: 3. Germline-derived CDR1 and CDR2 are SEHNR and FQNEAQ (reference sequence). The CDR3 runs to 14 residues. In DNA form, the CDR3 reads TGTGCCAGCAGCGATACAGGGGCTGGAAACACCATATATTTT. The encoded protein is CASSDTGAGNTIYF.

The J gene is TRBJ1-2, the V gene TRBV6-1, with D possibly matching TRBD1 (6 bases). CDR1 MNHNS and CDR2 SASEGT come from the germline V gene. The CDR3 covers 17 residues. Trimming stripped 2 bases from V and 1 base from J, with 17 bases between. The CDR3, as DNA: TGTGCCAGCAGTGAAACGATGACGGGGGGCTATAACTATGGCTACACCTTC. It specifies CASSETMTGGYNYGYTF.

The CDR3 spells CASSWGTSGTSTQYF. The CDR3 nucleotides are TGTGCCAGCAGTTGGGGGACTAGCGGGACCAGTACGCAGTATTTT. The gene calls are TRBV28 and TRBJ2-3; TRBD2 agrees at 13 bases. This CDR3 region has 15 residues. Germline CDR1 MDHEN, CDR2 SYDVKM. V lost 4 bases and J lost 8; bases outside the gene matches: 6.

The chain uses TRBV5-1 and TRBJ1-2; the D gene is possibly TRBD1 (6 bases). In germline, CDR1 is SGHRS, CDR2 YFSETQ. V lost 4 bases and J 4 bases, leaving 11 bases between the germline ends. The CDR3 sequence is 13 residues long. The CDR3 region has the DNA TGCGCCAGCAGCCCGGACAGCTTCTATGGCTACACCTTC. Protein product: CASSPDSFYGYTF.

The V and J genes are TRBV18 and TRBJ2-3; possibly TRBD2 for D (6 bases). The V gene's germline CDR1 is KGHSH and CDR2 LQKENI. V was pared by 3 bases and J by 0 bases, with 13 bases between. The CDR3 contains 16 residues. Written as DNA, the CDR3 is TGTGCCAGCTCACCTGTGCTGGCGGGGAGCACAGATACGCAGTATTTT. The encoded protein is CASSPVLAGSTDTQYF.